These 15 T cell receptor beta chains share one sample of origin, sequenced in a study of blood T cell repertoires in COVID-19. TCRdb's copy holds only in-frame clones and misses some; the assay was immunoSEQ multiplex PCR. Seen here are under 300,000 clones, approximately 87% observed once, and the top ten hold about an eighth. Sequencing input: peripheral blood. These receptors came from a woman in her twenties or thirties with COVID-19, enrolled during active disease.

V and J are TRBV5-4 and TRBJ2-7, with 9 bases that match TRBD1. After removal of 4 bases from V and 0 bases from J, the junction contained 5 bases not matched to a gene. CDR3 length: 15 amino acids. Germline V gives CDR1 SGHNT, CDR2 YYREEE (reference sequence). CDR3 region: CASSLGQGSSYEQYF. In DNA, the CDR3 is TGTGCCAGCAGCCTCGGACAGGGGAGCTCCTACGAGCAGTACTTC.

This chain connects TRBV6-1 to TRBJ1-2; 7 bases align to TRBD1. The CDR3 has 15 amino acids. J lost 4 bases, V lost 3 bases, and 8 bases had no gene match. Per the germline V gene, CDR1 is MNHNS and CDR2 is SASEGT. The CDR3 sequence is CASSDVTGVSYGYTF. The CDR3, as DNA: TGTGCCAGCAGTGACGTTACAGGGGTTTCCTATGGCTACACCTTC.

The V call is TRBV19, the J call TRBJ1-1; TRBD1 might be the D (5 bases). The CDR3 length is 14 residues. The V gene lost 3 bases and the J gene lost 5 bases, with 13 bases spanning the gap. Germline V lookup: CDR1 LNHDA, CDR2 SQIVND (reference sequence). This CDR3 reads CASSIQPEGTEAFF. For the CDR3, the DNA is TGTGCCAGTAGTATCCAGCCGGAGGGGACTGAAGCTTTCTTT.

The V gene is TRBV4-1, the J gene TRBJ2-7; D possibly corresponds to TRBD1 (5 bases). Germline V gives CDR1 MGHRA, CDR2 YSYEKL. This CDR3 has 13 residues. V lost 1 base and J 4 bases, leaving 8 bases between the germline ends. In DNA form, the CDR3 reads TGCGCCAGCAGCCAAGGGGGCGATTACGAGCAGTACTTC. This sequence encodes CASSQGGDYEQYF.

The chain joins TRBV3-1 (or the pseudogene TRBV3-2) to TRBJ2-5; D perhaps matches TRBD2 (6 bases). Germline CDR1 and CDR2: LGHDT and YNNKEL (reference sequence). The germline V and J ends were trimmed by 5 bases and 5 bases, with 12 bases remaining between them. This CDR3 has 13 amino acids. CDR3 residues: CASSSYGGETQYF. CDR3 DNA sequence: TGTGCCAGCAGCAGTTATGGAGGGGAGACCCAGTACTTC.

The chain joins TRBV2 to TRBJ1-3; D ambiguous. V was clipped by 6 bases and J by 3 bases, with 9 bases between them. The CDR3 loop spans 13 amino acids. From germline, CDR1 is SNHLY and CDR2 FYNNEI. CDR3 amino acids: CASRGPGGNTIYF. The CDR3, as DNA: TGTGCCAGCAGGGGCCCCGGTGGAAACACCATATATTTT. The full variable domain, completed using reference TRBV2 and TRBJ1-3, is EPEVTQTPSHQVTQMGQEVILRCVPISNHLYFYWYRQILGQKVEFLVSFYNNEISEKSEIFDDQFSVERPDGSNFTLKIRSTKLEDSAMYFCASRGPGGNTIYFGEGSWLTVV.

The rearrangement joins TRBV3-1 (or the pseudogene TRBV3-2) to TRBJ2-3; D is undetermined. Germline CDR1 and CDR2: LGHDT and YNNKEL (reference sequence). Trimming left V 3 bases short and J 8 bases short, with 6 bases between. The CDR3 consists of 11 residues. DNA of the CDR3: TGTGCCAGCAGCCAGCCAGGTACGCAGTATTTT. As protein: CASSQPGTQYF.

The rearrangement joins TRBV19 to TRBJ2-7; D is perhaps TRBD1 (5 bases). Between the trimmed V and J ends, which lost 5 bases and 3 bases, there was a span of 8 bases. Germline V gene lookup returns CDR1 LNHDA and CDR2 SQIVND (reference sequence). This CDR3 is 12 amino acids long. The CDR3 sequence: CASSGALYEQYF. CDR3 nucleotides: TGTGCCAGTAGTGGGGCCCTCTACGAGCAGTACTTC.

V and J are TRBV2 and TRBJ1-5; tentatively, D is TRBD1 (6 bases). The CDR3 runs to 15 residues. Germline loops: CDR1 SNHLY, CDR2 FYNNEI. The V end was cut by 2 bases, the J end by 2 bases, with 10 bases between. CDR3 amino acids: CASSETGLGNQPQHF. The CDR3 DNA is TGTGCCAGCAGTGAAACAGGGCTCGGCAATCAGCCCCAGCATTTT.

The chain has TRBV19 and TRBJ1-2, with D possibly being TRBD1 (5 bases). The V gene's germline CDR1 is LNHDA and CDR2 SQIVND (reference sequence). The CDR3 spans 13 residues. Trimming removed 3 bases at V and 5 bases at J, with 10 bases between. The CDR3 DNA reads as TGTGCCAGTAGTATGGGGGGTCGGTATGGCTACACCTTC. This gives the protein CASSMGGRYGYTF.

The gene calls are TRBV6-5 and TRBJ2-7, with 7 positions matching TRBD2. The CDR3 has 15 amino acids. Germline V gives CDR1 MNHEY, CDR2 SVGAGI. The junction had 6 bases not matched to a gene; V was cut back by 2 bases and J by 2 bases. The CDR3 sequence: CASSYRGDFPYEQYF. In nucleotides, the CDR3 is TGTGCCAGCAGTTACCGGGGGGACTTCCCCTACGAGCAGTACTTC.

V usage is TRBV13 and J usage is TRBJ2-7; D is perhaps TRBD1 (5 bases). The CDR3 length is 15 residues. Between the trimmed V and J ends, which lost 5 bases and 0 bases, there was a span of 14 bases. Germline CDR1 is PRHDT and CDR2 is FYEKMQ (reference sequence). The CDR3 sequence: CASSHRQKSSYEQYF. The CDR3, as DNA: TGTGCCAGCAGCCACCGACAGAAGAGCTCCTACGAGCAGTACTTC.

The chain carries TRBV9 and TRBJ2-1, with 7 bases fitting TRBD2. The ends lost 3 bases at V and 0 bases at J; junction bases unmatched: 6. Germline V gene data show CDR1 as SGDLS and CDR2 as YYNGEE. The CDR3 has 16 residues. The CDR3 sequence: CASSALAASSYNEQFF. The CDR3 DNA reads TGTGCCAGCAGCGCGCTAGCGGCAAGCTCCTACAATGAGCAGTTCTTC.

CDR3 DNA sequence: TGCAGTGCTCCTTTTTATCCCCAGCATTTT. Its protein is CSAPFYPQHF. V and J are TRBV20-1 and TRBJ1-5; D call uncertain. Trimming pared 5 bases from V and 10 bases from J, leaving 9 bases between. Germline CDR1 is DFQATT and CDR2 is SNEGSKA (reference sequence). The CDR3 spans 10 residues.

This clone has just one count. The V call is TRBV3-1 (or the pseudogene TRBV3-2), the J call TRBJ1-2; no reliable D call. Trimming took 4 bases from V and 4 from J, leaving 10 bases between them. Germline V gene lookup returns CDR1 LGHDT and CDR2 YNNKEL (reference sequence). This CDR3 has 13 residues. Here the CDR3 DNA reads TGTGCCAGCAGCCTCAGGAACTCCTATGGCTACACCTTC. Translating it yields CASSLRNSYGYTF.